The 2 T cell receptor beta chains given below trace back to one sample, sequenced in a study of T cell repertoires in cytomegalovirus infection. TCRdb re-derived calls from the reads in MiXCR, one entry per CDR3 protein. The table lists 650,000 to 900,000 distinct CDR3 sequences, approximately 32% of them singletons, with around 12% in the top ten. These TCRs' antigens remain unknown. The sample here was cultured CD8+ T cells from PBMCs, taken from culture after CMV antigen stimulation. The origin of the receptors is a human donor in good health (CMV status not recorded). Some clones in this sample may be carry-over from other donors' samples.

The chain recombines TRBV6-2 or TRBV6-3 with TRBJ1-5; 9 bases map to TRBD1. With 7 bases clipped from V and 5 bases from J, the junction kept 3 bases outside the gene matches. Germline V CDR1 and CDR2: MNHEY, SVGEGT. The CDR3 consists of 13 residues. The CDR3 region has the DNA TGTGCCAGCATGGACAGGGGCTATCAGCCCCAGCATTTT. This encodes CASMDRGYQPQHF.

The chain has TRBV6-5 and TRBJ1-4; D is undetermined. The CDR3 runs to 16 residues. Trimming pared 0 bases from V and 3 bases from J, leaving 11 bases between. Germline V gives CDR1 MNHEY, CDR2 SVGAGI. The CDR3 region has the DNA TGTGCCAGCAGTTACTCCGTCTGGGCCCCTAATGAAAAACTGTTTTTT. As protein: CASSYSVWAPNEKLFF.